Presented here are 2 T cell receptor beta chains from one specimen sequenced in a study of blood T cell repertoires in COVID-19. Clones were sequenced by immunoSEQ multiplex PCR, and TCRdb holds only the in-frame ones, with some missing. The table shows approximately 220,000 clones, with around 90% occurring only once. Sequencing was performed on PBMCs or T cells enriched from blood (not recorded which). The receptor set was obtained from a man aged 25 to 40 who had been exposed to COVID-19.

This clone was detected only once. The CDR3: CASSLGPVNVLTF. For the CDR3, the DNA is TGTGCCAGCAGTTTAGGTCCCGTTAACGTCCTGACTTTC. This rearrangement joins TRBV12-3 or TRBV12-4 to TRBJ2-6; D is uncertain. The CDR3 sequence is 13 residues long. V gave up 1 base and J gave up 10 bases, with 8 bases separating them.

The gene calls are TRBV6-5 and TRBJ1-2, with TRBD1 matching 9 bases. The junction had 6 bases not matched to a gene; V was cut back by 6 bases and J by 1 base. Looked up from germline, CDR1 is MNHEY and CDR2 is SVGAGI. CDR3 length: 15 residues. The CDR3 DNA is TGTGCCAGCAGGGTACAGGGGGCATATAACTATGGCTACACCTTC. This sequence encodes CASRVQGAYNYGYTF.